The entry below gives a single TCR beta chain sequence along with its context. The clone's antigen remains unknown. The input lacks base qualities; no much larger clone sits a single base away. The entry originates in a study of vaccination effects on CD4 cells after COVID-19 (dated 2022 in TCRdb). Study-wide context: Each participant got two doses of an mRNA SARS-CoV-2 vaccine, either BNT162b2 or mRNA-1273. A total of 10 COVID-19 convalescent patients and a few SARS-CoV-2-naive healthy vaccine recipients were included in the full study. In the study, cultures from other donors were sequenced using the Oncomine TCR Beta short-read assay on an Illumina iSeq 100. SARS-CoV-2 spike-specific CD4+ TCR repertoires from before and after mRNA vaccination were compared in COVID-19 convalescent patients and in infection-naive vaccine recipients. What the study reported, not specific to this receptor: Marked clonal contraction was observed in both infection-induced and vaccine-induced clones at late post-vaccination timepoints, consistent with waning T cell responses. The study was limited by a small number of convalescent patients and lacked early post-infection timepoints. Among healthy vaccine recipients, nearly all vaccine-induced clones were SARS-CoV-2 mono-reactive, and only 1 of 255 was cross-reactive with common cold coronaviruses.

In the ViraFEST assay, PBMC were stimulated with viral peptide pools, and antigen-specific CD4+ T cell clonotypes were then identified by expansion using TCR sequencing. After approximately eleven days of culture, CD4+ T cells were isolated with the EasySep CD4+ T cell isolation kit. Negative nucleocapsid antibody results before and after vaccination confirmed that the healthy vaccine recipients had no prior SARS-CoV-2 infection. Over 1.5 million PBMC per well were cultured with 9 to 10 ug/ml peptides in IMDM containing about 5% human AB serum, around 9.7 IU/ml IL-2 and gentamicin. Half of the culture medium was replaced with fresh IL-2-containing medium on days 3 and 7. Unless noted otherwise, every peptide stimulation condition was grown in triplicate wells. Using Ficoll-Paque Plus gradient centrifugation, PBMC were separated from whole blood and then either used fresh or cryopreserved at -140C. The spike proteins of SARS-CoV-2 and of the common cold coronaviruses HCoV-NL63, HCoV-OC43 and HCoV-229E were spanned by overlapping peptide pools. Genomic DNA was extracted from cultured CD4+ T cells with the QIAamp micro DNA kit.

The method behind the library was the immunoSEQ multiplex PCR assay. DNA from the cultured, isolated CD4+ T cells was subjected to TCR beta CDR3 sequencing. The study's own analysis went as follows. Non-productive TCR sequences were discarded, and reads were trimmed to the CDR3 region, with only CDR3s of 7 or more amino acids retained. The MANAFEST web app was used to identify antigen-specific clonotypes by comparing expansion in peptide wells with expansion in reference cultures. To be called positive, a clone needed expansion at FDR<0.05 compared with the reference and with all other wells, an odds ratio greater than 5, and a frequency greater than 0.1% in two replicate wells. A clonotype was called cross-reactive if it was significantly expanded both in SARS-CoV-2 spike wells and in at least one common cold coronavirus spike condition. Using the stringdist R package, CDR3 similarity was measured by Levenshtein distance, and unrooted trees were constructed with ape in R 3.6.1. TCRdb took over this immuneACCESS table, retaining in-frame rearrangements with V and J assigned. Such tables are incomplete; in checked studies, under half of the missing clones stem from an unresolved V gene, and the remainder is unexplained. V, J and clone size are those of that table, while D and trimming were read from the DNA. The sample table shows about 70,000 clones, and about 80% are seen once. More than 10% of the sample goes to the ten largest clones.

The CDR3 sequence holds 12 residues, the cysteine and phenylalanine included. The retained sequence is limited to the CDR3, 36 bases, with the frame set at the first base. V gives up 3 bases and J gives up 0 bases, and the segment between their germline ends measures 5 bases. CDR1 and CDR2, looked up from the germline V gene (reference sequence), are GTSNPN and SVGIG. The sequence links TRBV30 to TRBJ2-5, with the identity of the D gene unclear. The TCR was taken from a human donor who received a COVID-19 vaccine. Sequences were derived from CD4+ T cells from PBMCs cultured with SARS-CoV-2 spike peptides, sampled before COVID-19 vaccination. Interpreted using the paper, the cell subset or site label stands for: SARS-CoV-2 spike overlapping peptide pool stimulation. The DNA sequence is given as TGTGCCTGGAGCCGGGACCAAGAGACCCAGTACTTC. It is translated as CAWSRDQETQYF.